These 12 T cell receptor beta chains originate from one sample sequenced in a study of T cells in lung cancer brain metastases. Profiled with immunoSEQ multiplex PCR; TCRdb holds only in-frame clones, not every one. This table has approximately 3,000 clones, 86% appearing once. The material sequenced was tumor tissue from the primary lung tumor. Receptors originate from a woman between 50 and 59 years old with non-small cell lung cancer.

The rearrangement joins TRBV5-1 to TRBJ1-6; maybe TRBD1 (5 bases). V lost 7 bases and J lost 2, with 7 bases in between. This CDR3 has 13 residues. From germline, CDR1 is SGHRS and CDR2 YFSETQ. The CDR3 coding sequence is TGCGCCAGCCGGGGACCCTATAATTCACCCCTCCACTTT. Its protein product is CASRGPYNSPLHF.

J is TRBJ1-1 and V is TRBV5-6; 9 bases fit TRBD1. CDR1 SGHDT and CDR2 YYEEEE come from the germline V gene. The ends lost 1 base at V and 1 base at J; junction bases unmatched: 2. There are 15 residues in the CDR3. This CDR3 is CASSLTGGANTEAFF. The DNA of the CDR3 is TGTGCCAGCAGCTTGACAGGGGGCGCGAACACTGAAGCTTTCTTT.

A word on this clone: The junction differs from germline at one of its ends, possibly a read error. Other DNA sequences within the sample encode an identical CDR3. The chain has TRBV5-1 and TRBJ1-2; D ambiguous. Germline CDR1 is SGHRS and CDR2 is YFSETQ. The CDR3 has 16 residues. The CDR3 spells CASSPGISTGGYGYTF. In nucleotides, the CDR3 is TGCGCCAGCAGCCCCGGGATCTCTACCGGCGGCTATGGCTACACCTTT.

This chain connects TRBV7-2 to TRBJ2-2, with 7 bases fitting TRBD2. V lost 7 bases to trimming and J lost 4 bases; unmatched junction nucleotides: 12. Germline-derived CDR1 and CDR2 are SGHTA and FQGNSA. CDR3 length: 16 residues. The CDR3 reads CASTNPRGGSTGELFF. DNA for the CDR3: TGTGCCAGCACCAATCCCCGGGGAGGGAGCACCGGGGAGCTGTTTTTT.

The chain couples TRBV4-1 to TRBJ2-5, with 8 bases that match TRBD1. V gave up 1 base and J gave up 5 bases; unmatched junction bases: 3. CDR1 is MGHRA, CDR2 YSYEKL, per germline. The CDR3 totals 14 residues. The CDR3 region is CASSQGRQGETQYF. CDR3 sequence (DNA): TGCGCCAGCAGCCAAGGCCGACAGGGGGAGACCCAGTACTTC.

The chain uses TRBV28 and TRBJ1-2, with a tentative D call TRBD1 (5 bases). The CDR3 has 14 residues. The V and J ends lost 3 bases and 4 bases respectively, with 12 bases between them. Germline CDR1 is MDHEN and CDR2 is SYDVKM. This chain's CDR3 is CASSFLGQGYGYTF. The CDR3 DNA is TGTGCCAGCAGTTTTCTGGGTCAGGGCTATGGCTACACCTTC.

The rearrangement uses TRBV19 and TRBJ2-2, with 8 nucleotides matching TRBD1. From germline, CDR1 is LNHDA and CDR2 SQIVND (reference sequence). The J segment lost 2 bases and the V segment lost 10 bases, leaving 12 bases of the junction unmatched. The CDR3 runs 16 residues. CDR3 in amino acids: CATPSRGTGNTGELFF. DNA of the CDR3: TGTGCCACCCCATCTCGCGGGACAGGCAACACCGGGGAGCTGTTTTTT.

The CDR3 loop reads CASSVEPGAGTDTQYF. The CDR3 region has the DNA TGTGCCAGCAGCGTAGAGCCGGGGGCCGGGACAGATACGCAGTATTTT. The V gene is TRBV9, the J gene TRBJ2-3; D could derive from TRBD1 or TRBD2 (6 bases each). In germline, CDR1 is SGDLS, CDR2 YYNGEE. The V gene lost 0 bases and the J gene lost 3 bases, with 14 bases spanning the gap. The CDR3 is made up of 16 amino acids.

The chain links TRBV4-2 to TRBJ1-2, with D hard to call. The germline V and J ends were trimmed by 2 bases and 7 bases, with 17 bases remaining between them. This CDR3 is built from 15 residues. The V gene's germline CDR1 is LGHNA and CDR2 YNFKEQ. This chain's CDR3 is CASSQPGPDRPGYTF. CDR3 DNA: TGTGCCAGCAGCCAACCTGGCCCGGACCGCCCTGGCTACACCTTC.

This clone has only one observation. This rearrangement joins TRBV5-1 to TRBJ1-6; D remains ambiguous. Germline loops: CDR1 SGHRS, CDR2 YFSETQ. The V end was cut by 4 bases, the J end by 6 bases, with 14 bases between. The CDR3 has 15 residues. The CDR3, as DNA: TGCGCCAGCAGCAGCGGACGGGTCGCTAATTCACCCCTCCACTTT. Translated: CASSSGRVANSPLHF.

The chain combines TRBV27 with TRBJ2-7, with 8 bases lining up with TRBD2. The CDR3 loop spans 14 amino acids. CDR1 MNHEY and CDR2 SMNVEV come from the germline V gene (reference sequence). V shed 6 bases and J 11 bases; nucleotides not matched to a gene: 15. CDR3 DNA: TGTGCCAGCAGCCCCATCGGACTAGCCGGGGTGGAGTACTTC. Translating it yields CASSPIGLAGVEYF.

DNA of the CDR3: TGTGCCAGCAGCTTAGAAGGGTTTTCTTGGGATACGCAGTATTTT. Residues: CASSLEGFSWDTQYF. This chain joins TRBV7-3 and TRBJ2-3, with D hard to call. The germline V and J ends were trimmed by 2 bases and 6 bases, with 15 bases remaining between them. This CDR3 has 15 amino acids. CDR1 SGHTA and CDR2 FQGTGA come from the germline V gene.